One and the same sample provided the 28 T cell receptor beta chains below, sequenced in a study of blood T cell repertoires in COVID-19. Generated by immunoSEQ multiplex PCR, the TCRdb table keeps only in-frame clones and is missing some. The data contain about 220,000 clones, 80% to 90% of them singletons. Sequenced sample: peripheral blood. The receptors originated from a man aged 30-40 years who had recovered from COVID-19.

The chain has TRBV18 and TRBJ2-7; D not resolved. The CDR3 length is 14 residues. Trimming left V 8 bases short and J 0 bases short, with 14 bases between. Germline V gene data show CDR1 as KGHSH and CDR2 as LQKENI. CDR3 loop: CASRSQASSYEQYF. The CDR3 coding sequence is TGTGCCAGCCGCTCCCAGGCGAGCTCCTACGAGCAGTACTTC.

This chain uses TRBV12-3 or TRBV12-4 with TRBJ2-5; perhaps TRBD1 as D (5 bases). This CDR3 is 13 amino acids long. Trimming took 5 bases from V and 2 from J, leaving 9 bases between them. CDR3 in DNA: TGTGCCAGCAGTAGACAGCATCAAGAGACCCAGTACTTC. Translation: CASSRQHQETQYF.

The chain carries TRBV12-3 or TRBV12-4 and TRBJ1-3, with D possibly TRBD1 on 6 matching bases. This CDR3 is 12 amino acids long. Trimming removed 2 bases at V and 7 bases at J, with 6 bases between. This CDR3 reads CASSLQGNTIYF. The CDR3 DNA follows: TGTGCCAGCAGTTTACAGGGGAACACCATATATTTT.

This clone appeared a single time. The rearrangement joins TRBV10-3 to TRBJ1-5, with D maybe TRBD1 (6 bases). CDR3 length: 16 residues. Germline-derived CDR1 and CDR2 are ENHRY and SYGVKD. The V end was cut by 8 bases, the J end by 1 base, with 18 bases between. The CDR3 sequence is CAIAQSGRGSNQPQHF. The DNA for the CDR3 is TGTGCCATCGCTCAGTCGGGCAGGGGAAGCAATCAGCCCCAGCATTTT.

The V and J genes are TRBV5-4 and TRBJ2-2; TRBD2 matches at 9 bases. The CDR3 loop spans 17 amino acids. V was pared by 4 bases and J by 7 bases, with 14 bases of the junction left unmatched. Germline CDR1 and CDR2: SGHNT and YYREEE (reference sequence). The CDR3 coding sequence is TGTGCCAGCAGCAAACGTAGGGGACTAGCTAGTTTCGGGGAGCTGTTTTTT. Its translation: CASSKRRGLASFGELFF.

This chain joins TRBV2 and TRBJ1-1; a possible D gene is TRBD1 (6 bases). Trimming shortened V by 4 bases and J by 7 bases, and 13 bases separated the two germline ends. CDR1 SNHLY and CDR2 FYNNEI come from the germline V gene. The CDR3 runs to 13 residues. The CDR3 spells CASSGQQGGEAFF. The CDR3 region has the DNA TGTGCCAGCAGTGGACAACAGGGTGGTGAAGCTTTCTTT.

The genes are TRBV4-1 and TRBJ1-1, with no clear D. Germline-derived CDR1 and CDR2 are MGHRA and YSYEKL. The CDR3 is 15 amino acids. Trimming pared 0 bases from V and 5 bases from J, leaving 13 bases between. The CDR3 reads CASSQDRPPGTEAFF. The DNA of the CDR3 is TGCGCCAGCAGCCAAGATCGACCCCCCGGGACTGAAGCTTTCTTT.

The chain recombines TRBV25-1 with TRBJ1-2, with 8 bases that match TRBD1. Germline V gene sequence: CDR1 MGHDK, CDR2 SYGVNS. The V and J ends lost 4 bases and 7 bases, in that order; junction bases with no gene match: 20. This CDR3 comprises 18 residues. As DNA, the CDR3 is TGTGCCAGCAGTGGTAGGACCGGGACAGGTTTGACCCCCTCTGGCTACACCTTC. Translating gives CASSGRTGTGLTPSGYTF.

J is TRBJ2-5 and V is TRBV6-6; the match to TRBD2 covers 8 bases. J was trimmed by 7 bases and V by 5 bases; bases with no gene match: 36. Germline CDR1 reads MNHNY; CDR2 reads SVGAGI (reference sequence). The CDR3 contains 23 residues. The CDR3 loop is CASSPLPLLRSGGAGGVVGTQYF. For the CDR3, the DNA is TGTGCCAGCAGTCCCCTCCCTCTTCTGAGGAGCGGGGGAGCCGGGGGTGTTGTTGGGACCCAGTACTTC.

The V and J genes are TRBV7-9 and TRBJ2-7; TRBD2 agrees at 7 bases. The ends lost 6 bases at V and 1 base at J; junction bases unmatched: 9. The V gene's germline CDR1 is SEHNR and CDR2 FQNEAQ (reference sequence). The CDR3 sequence is 15 residues long. In DNA form, the CDR3 reads TGTGCCAGCAGAATCGGCCGGGGGGATTCCTACGAGCAGTACTTC. It encodes CASRIGRGDSYEQYF.

The rearrangement uses TRBV19 and TRBJ2-4, with 8 bases aligning to TRBD2. The J segment lost 2 bases and the V segment lost 5 bases, leaving 11 bases of the junction unmatched. From germline, CDR1 is LNHDA and CDR2 SQIVND (reference sequence). The CDR3 runs to 17 residues. This CDR3 reads CASSLPPGGGSKNIQYF. The CDR3 DNA follows: TGTGCCAGTAGTCTCCCCCCCGGGGGGGGATCCAAAAACATTCAGTACTTC.

V and J are TRBV6-5 and TRBJ1-1; possibly TRBD1 for D (6 bases). Deletions cut 6 bases from V and 1 base from J, with 9 bases between. This CDR3 is built from 13 residues. Germline V CDR1 and CDR2: MNHEY, SVGAGI. The CDR3 loop reads CASRPGQNTEAFF. DNA for the CDR3: TGTGCCAGCAGACCGGGACAGAACACTGAAGCTTTCTTT.

This clone was found a few times. V is TRBV5-6 and J is TRBJ1-2; D is perhaps TRBD1 (5 bases). With 4 bases removed from V and 7 bases from J, the gap between germline ends came to 14 bases. Germline V lookup: CDR1 SGHDT, CDR2 YYEEEE. CDR3 length: 13 amino acids. DNA of the CDR3: TGTGCCAGCAGCCGAATTGCCCAGGGTGGCTACACCTTC. It codes for CASSRIAQGGYTF.

The rearrangement joins TRBV30 to TRBJ1-5; D is ambiguous. V lost 4 bases, J lost 9 bases, and 4 bases lay in between. This CDR3 has 9 residues. Germline V lookup: CDR1 GTSNPN, CDR2 SVGIG (reference sequence). In nucleotides, the CDR3 is TGTGCCTGGAAGCGGCCCCAGCATTTT. Translation: CAWKRPQHF.

Only a few counts were recorded for this clone. The genes are TRBV12-3 or TRBV12-4 and TRBJ2-7, with a weak D call TRBD1 (5 bases). CDR3 length: 13 amino acids. The V and J ends lost 2 bases and 7 bases respectively, with 12 bases between them. CDR3 bases: TGTGCCAGCAGTTTAAGTGGGGCGAAAGAGCAGTACTTC. Protein product: CASSLSGAKEQYF.

V usage is TRBV11-3 and J usage is TRBJ2-1; 7 positions match TRBD2. J gave up 5 bases and V 2 bases, and 6 bases lay outside the gene matches. Germline V gene data show CDR1 as SGHNT and CDR2 as YENEEA. The CDR3 contains 15 residues. The CDR3 coding sequence is TGTGCCAGCAGCTTAATGGCTAGCGGAAACAATGAGCAGTTCTTC. Its translation: CASSLMASGNNEQFF.

The chain carries TRBV5-1 and TRBJ2-2; TRBD1 matches at 7 bases. The V segment lost 7 bases and the J segment 0 bases; nucleotides outside the gene matches: 6. The germline gives CDR1 SGHRS, CDR2 YFSETQ. The CDR3 has 15 amino acids. Here the CDR3 reads CASVRGGSNTGELFF. The CDR3 DNA reads TGCGCCAGCGTGCGAGGGGGCTCGAACACCGGGGAGCTGTTTTTT.

The rearrangement links TRBV3-1 (or the pseudogene TRBV3-2) to TRBJ2-5, with D possibly TRBD2 on 5 matching bases. V lost 2 bases and J 3 bases, leaving 10 bases between the germline ends. CDR1 is LGHDT, CDR2 YNNKEL, per germline (reference sequence). The CDR3 runs 14 residues. The CDR3 DNA sequence: TGTGCCAGCAGCCAACCGGGATTCAAAGAGACCCAGTACTTC. Translated: CASSQPGFKETQYF.

V gene TRBV10-1 combines with J gene TRBJ2-5, with 9 positions matching TRBD1. V lost 4 bases to trimming and J lost 5 bases; unmatched junction nucleotides: 8. The CDR3 is 15 amino acids. The germline gives CDR1 WNHNN, CDR2 SYGVQD (reference sequence). CDR3 region: CASSVGDRAGETQYF. CDR3 sequence (DNA): TGCGCCAGCAGTGTAGGGGACAGGGCTGGGGAGACCCAGTACTTC.

This chain links TRBV6-4 with TRBJ1-6, with D maybe TRBD1 (6 bases). This CDR3 contains 15 residues. Trimming pared 4 bases from V and 7 bases from J, leaving 14 bases between. Germline V CDR1 and CDR2: MRHNA, SNTAGT. The CDR3 bases are TGTGCCAGCAGTGCCCGGACAGTCCGAAATTCACCCCTCCACTTT. It is translated as CASSARTVRNSPLHF.

In this sample, this clone turned up many times. The chain couples TRBV10-2 to TRBJ2-7; 9 bases match TRBD1. The germline CDR1 and CDR2 sequences are WSHSY and SAAADI. The CDR3 is made up of 17 amino acids. J was trimmed by 7 bases and V by 2 bases; bases with no gene match: 15. CDR3 in amino acids: CASSEPFAGTGIGEQYF. CDR3 in DNA: TGCGCCAGCAGTGAGCCTTTCGCCGGGACAGGGATTGGGGAGCAGTACTTC.

The chain uses TRBV7-6 and TRBJ2-1; D is possibly TRBD1 (7 bases). The ends were cut back, 4 bases at V and 3 bases at J, with 25 bases in the middle. The CDR3 contains 19 residues. Germline loops: CDR1 SGHVS, CDR2 FNYEAQ. CDR3 amino acids: CASSSAVRDRGLDYNEQFF. Here the CDR3 DNA reads TGTGCCAGCAGCTCCGCGGTGCGGGACAGAGGTTTAGACTACAATGAGCAGTTCTTC. Combining the CDR3 with reference TRBV7-6 and TRBJ2-1 gives the whole variable domain GAGVSQSPRYKVTKRGQDVALRCDPISGHVSLYWYRQALGQGPEFLTYFNYEAQQDKSGLPNDRFSAERPEGSISTLTIQRTEQRDSAMYRCASSSAVRDRGLDYNEQFFGPGTRLTVL.

The rearrangement joins TRBV5-6 to TRBJ2-7, with a weak D call TRBD1 (6 bases). The CDR3 covers 13 residues. V lost 5 bases, J lost 2 bases, and 11 bases lay in between. The germline V gene has CDR1 SGHDT and CDR2 YYEEEE. CDR3 in DNA: TGTGCCAGCAGTTACAGGGACGCCTACGAGCAGTACTTC. This sequence encodes CASSYRDAYEQYF.

V and J are TRBV5-4 and TRBJ2-7, with TRBD2 matching 8 bases. Per germline, CDR1 SGHNT and CDR2 YYREEE (reference sequence). With 0 bases clipped from V and 2 bases from J, the junction kept 4 bases outside the gene matches. The length of the CDR3 is 15 residues. CDR3 region: CASSLDSGVTYEQYF. CDR3 bases: TGTGCCAGCAGCTTGGATAGCGGGGTGACCTACGAGCAGTACTTC. The full variable domain, in which reference TRBV5-4 and TRBJ2-7 provide the parts outside the CDR3, is ETGVTQSPTHLIKTRGQQVTLRCSSQSGHNTVSWYQQALGQGPQFIFQYYREEENGRGNFPPRFSGLQFPNYSSELNVNALELDDSALYLCASSLDSGVTYEQYFGPGTRLTVT.

The rearrangement uses TRBV6-5 and TRBJ2-2; TRBD1 matches at 7 bases. Germline V gives CDR1 MNHEY, CDR2 SVGAGI. The CDR3 spans 14 residues. J was trimmed by 3 bases and V by 6 bases; bases with no gene match: 4. The CDR3 DNA follows: TGTGCCAGCAGACGACAGGGCGACACCGGGGAGCTGTTTTTT. Translated: CASRRQGDTGELFF.

The V and J genes are TRBV6-5 and TRBJ1-2, with D maybe TRBD1 (5 bases). CDR1 and CDR2 (germline): MNHEY, SVGAGI. The CDR3 extends over 13 amino acids. V lost 0 bases to trimming and J lost 4 bases, with 6 bases between them. This CDR3 is CASSYSGGYGYTF. In DNA, the CDR3 is TGTGCCAGCAGTTACTCGGGGGGCTATGGCTACACCTTC.

The DNA of the CDR3 is TGTGCCAGCAGCTTGGGACTAGCGGGGGGCAATGAGCAGTTCTTC. Its protein product is CASSLGLAGGNEQFF. V gene TRBV7-7 combines with J gene TRBJ2-1; TRBD2 aligns across 15 bases. Germline CDR1 is SSHAT and CDR2 is FNYEAQ (reference sequence). V lost 3 bases to trimming and J lost 6 bases; unmatched junction nucleotides: 0. The CDR3 totals 15 residues.

The chain carries TRBV19 and TRBJ2-3, with 11 nucleotides matching TRBD1. The CDR3 has 19 residues. V shed 2 bases, J shed 4 bases, and the junction held 14 bases outside the gene matches. Germline CDR1 reads LNHDA; CDR2 reads SQIVND (reference sequence). CDR3 protein: CASSILSVGTGGQADTQYF. Written as DNA, the CDR3 is TGTGCCAGTAGTATACTATCAGTGGGGACAGGGGGTCAAGCAGATACGCAGTATTTT.